This passage covers 32 T cell receptor beta chains from one sample sequenced in a study of response to subunit inactivated influenza vaccine. From the RT-PCR reads, TCRdb called clonotypes with MiXCR, one entry per CDR3 protein. Of hundreds of thousands of distinct CDR3 sequences listed, over 9.5% are singletons. The sample was PBMCs from blood, taken more than 35 days after vaccination. These receptors originate from a man in his fifties or sixties who received an inactivated influenza vaccine.

The chain employs TRBV27 and TRBJ1-4; 9 bases agree with TRBD1. V was pared by 2 bases and J by 4 bases, with 5 bases of the junction left unmatched. CDR3 length equals 16 residues. Germline loops: CDR1 MNHEY, CDR2 SMNVEV (reference sequence). In nucleotides, the CDR3 is TGTGCCAGCAGTTTAGGTCGGGGACAGGGTAATGAAAAACTGTTTTTT. Translated: CASSLGRGQGNEKLFF.

The chain is built from TRBV4-2 and TRBJ2-1; 14 positions agree with TRBD2. The germline V gene encodes CDR1 LGHNA and CDR2 YNFKEQ. Unmatched junction bases numbered 6, after V lost 4 bases and J lost 7 bases. This CDR3 is built from 16 residues. The CDR3 reads CASSRLAGGDRNEQFF. CDR3 sequence (DNA): TGTGCCAGCAGCCGACTAGCGGGAGGGGATCGAAATGAGCAGTTCTTC.

This clonotype was detected many times. The V gene is TRBV15, the J gene TRBJ1-5; D gene uncertain. CDR1 is LNHNV, CDR2 YYDKDF, per germline (reference sequence). This CDR3 spans 15 amino acids. The germline V and J ends were trimmed by 3 bases and 3 bases, with 12 bases remaining between them. The CDR3 spells CATSSQPGLNQPQHF. In DNA form, the CDR3 reads TGTGCCACCAGCAGTCAGCCCGGGCTCAATCAGCCCCAGCATTTT.

The chain employs TRBV7-8 and TRBJ2-1; TRBD2 agrees at 12 bases. There are 16 residues in the CDR3. V lost 3 bases, J lost 8 bases, and 8 bases stayed unmatched. Germline V gene data show CDR1 as SGHVS and CDR2 as FQNEAQ. In DNA form, the CDR3 reads TGTGCCAGCAGCTTGGCTAGCGGGAGGGCCGGCTATGAGCAGTTCTTC. As protein: CASSLASGRAGYEQFF.

This chain uses TRBV27 with TRBJ2-1; D gene ambiguous. Germline-derived CDR1 and CDR2 are MNHEY and SMNVEV (reference sequence). The ends were cut back, 3 bases at V and 3 bases at J, with 12 bases in the middle. The CDR3 is 15 residues long. This chain's CDR3 is CASSFMISLYNEQFF. CDR3 nucleotide sequence: TGTGCCAGCAGTTTTATGATTAGCCTCTACAATGAGCAGTTCTTC.

The chain combines TRBV4-2 with TRBJ2-7; D possibly corresponds to TRBD1 (5 bases). The CDR3 consists of 15 residues. Trimming removed 0 bases at V and 1 base at J, with 10 bases between. Germline values: CDR1 LGHNA, CDR2 YNFKEQ. CDR3 bases: TGTGCCAGCAGCCAAGAAAGGACACGGTCCTACGAGCAGTACTTC. The encoded protein is CASSQERTRSYEQYF.

This clonotype has only a few counts. V is TRBV7-2 and J is TRBJ2-1; 10 bases map to TRBD2. Unmatched junction bases numbered 5, after V lost 1 base and J lost 5 bases. The CDR3 has 16 residues. CDR1 SGHTA and CDR2 FQGNSA come from the germline V gene. Written as DNA, the CDR3 is TGTGCCAGCAGCTTAGTTACGGGACTAGCGAACAATGAGCAGTTCTTC. Translated: CASSLVTGLANNEQFF.

In its sample, this clonotype was seen a few times. The chain employs TRBV6-1 and TRBJ2-1, with 11 bases identical to TRBD2. The CDR3 is 15 residues long. The germline CDR1 and CDR2 sequences are MNHNS and SASEGT. The trim removed 5 bases at V and 10 bases at J, leaving 10 bases unmatched. The CDR3 region has the DNA TGTGCCAGCAGTAAACTAGCGGGGGTCCCGACGGAGCAGTTCTTC. Amino acids: CASSKLAGVPTEQFF.

The genes are TRBV24-1 and TRBJ2-3, with 13 bases matching TRBD2. The trim removed 3 bases at V and 1 base at J, leaving 12 bases unmatched. This CDR3 region has 20 residues. The V gene's germline CDR1 is KGHDR and CDR2 SFDVKD. DNA of the CDR3: TGTGCCACCAGTGATCCGTCAGGACTAGCGGGAGATCGAGGCACAGATACGCAGTATTTT. Its protein is CATSDPSGLAGDRGTDTQYF.

This clonotype was counted many times. The gene calls are TRBV29-1 and TRBJ2-2; no reliable D call. V gave up 4 bases and J gave up 1 base, with 7 bases separating them. CDR3 length: 13 amino acids. Germline V gene data show CDR1 as SQVTM and CDR2 as ANQGSEA. The CDR3 nucleotides read TGCAGCGTTGTTATCAGGAACACCGGGGAGCTGTTTTTT. Protein product: CSVVIRNTGELFF.

The CDR3 sequence: CASPDSDHEQYF. The CDR3 DNA reads TGTGCCTCCCCGGACAGTGACCACGAGCAGTACTTC. J is TRBJ2-7 and V is TRBV5-6; weak D call: TRBD1 (6 bases). V was pared by 10 bases and J by 5 bases, with 16 bases between. The CDR3 length is 12 residues. CDR1 is SGHDT, CDR2 YYEEEE, per germline.

This clonotype was seen ten or more times. This chain uses TRBV27 with TRBJ1-1; 8 bases map to TRBD1. This CDR3 region has 13 residues. The V gene end was trimmed by 2 bases and the J gene end by 11 bases; junction bases not matched to a gene: 7. Germline values: CDR1 MNHEY, CDR2 SMNVEV (reference sequence). The CDR3 spells CASSLGSGGTAFF. Here the CDR3 DNA reads TGTGCCAGCAGTTTAGGCTCAGGGGGCACTGCTTTCTTT.

This clonotype was seen ten or more times. V and J are TRBV24-1 and TRBJ2-1; no definite D call. Trimming cost V 3 bases and J 8 bases, with 13 bases left between them. This CDR3 contains 14 residues. Germline loops: CDR1 KGHDR, CDR2 SFDVKD. The CDR3 loop is CATSDPRSGDEQFF. The CDR3 DNA is TGTGCCACCAGTGATCCTAGGTCGGGCGATGAGCAGTTCTTC.

V is TRBV6-2 or TRBV6-3 and J is TRBJ2-5; D is unresolved. The CDR3 extends over 16 amino acids. V lost 2 bases and J lost 1, with 14 bases in between. Germline CDR1 MNHEY, CDR2 SVGEGT. The CDR3 is CASSYPDRGLQETQYF. The CDR3 DNA sequence: TGTGCCAGCAGTTACCCCGACCGAGGCCTCCAAGAGACCCAGTACTTC.

This clonotype was seen a handful of times. The rearrangement uses TRBV6-2 or TRBV6-3 and TRBJ1-4; D may be TRBD1 (6 bases). The CDR3 sequence is 13 residues long. The V and J ends lost 0 bases and 11 bases respectively, with 10 bases between them. The germline gives CDR1 MNHEY, CDR2 SVGEGT. The CDR3 DNA is TGTGCCAGCAGTTACTCAACGGGGGGCAAACTGTTTTTT. This translates into CASSYSTGGKLFF.

The V call is TRBV4-2, the J call TRBJ1-1; 12 bases match TRBD1. In germline, CDR1 is LGHNA, CDR2 YNFKEQ. The trim removed 0 bases at V and 8 bases at J, leaving 4 bases unmatched. The length of the CDR3 is 15 residues. The CDR3 loop is CASSQDGTGGQEAFF. CDR3 coding DNA: TGTGCCAGCAGCCAAGATGGGACAGGGGGCCAGGAAGCTTTCTTT.

This clonotype was counted at least ten times. The chain links TRBV10-3 to TRBJ2-5; either TRBD1 or TRBD2 may supply D (5 bases each). Per the germline V gene, CDR1 is ENHRY and CDR2 is SYGVKD. The CDR3 length is 16 residues. V gave up 4 bases and J gave up 2 bases, with 17 bases separating them. For the CDR3, the DNA is TGTGCCATCAGTGCGACAGCGAGTCCGGGGCAAGAGACCCAGTACTTC. Its protein is CAISATASPGQETQYF.

A few counts support this clonotype. This chain uses TRBV19 with TRBJ2-1; D is perhaps TRBD2 (6 bases). Trimming cost V 6 bases and J 15 bases, with 15 bases left between them. In germline, CDR1 is LNHDA, CDR2 SQIVND (reference sequence). This CDR3 region has 11 residues. CDR3 in amino acids: CASSTGTRRFF. The DNA of the CDR3 is TGTGCCAGTAGCACCGGGACTCGGCGGTTCTTC.

V gene TRBV7-9 combines with J gene TRBJ2-1; D gene uncertain. There are 15 residues in the CDR3. V dropped 5 bases and J dropped 2 bases, with 13 bases sitting between them. The germline gives CDR1 SEHNR, CDR2 FQNEAQ (reference sequence). The CDR3 DNA reads TGTGCCAGCAGCCCAATCGTTGGGCCCTACAATGAGCAGTTCTTC. Translating it yields CASSPIVGPYNEQFF. Variable domain in full (rest from reference TRBV7-9 and TRBJ2-1): DTGVSQNPRHKITKRGQNVTFRCDPISEHNRLYWYRQTLGQGPEFLTYFQNEAQLEKSRLLSDRFSAERPKGSFSTLEIQRTEQGDSAMYLCASSPIVGPYNEQFFGPGTRLTVL.

This clonotype was counted many times. The chain recombines TRBV20-1 with TRBJ2-3; possible D gene TRBD2, 6 bases. Germline V gene sequence: CDR1 DFQATT, CDR2 SNEGSKA (reference sequence). The CDR3 length is 16 residues. V was trimmed by 6 bases and J by 3 bases, leaving 22 bases between them. The CDR3 DNA follows: TGCAGTGCGATCACGGGACTCCCGGACCATACAGATACGCAGTATTTT. Its translation: CSAITGLPDHTDTQYF.

This clonotype was detected a few times. The chain carries TRBV2 and TRBJ2-5; 12 positions agree with TRBD2. Trimming took 4 bases from V and 7 from J; bases not matched to a gene: 7. Germline V lookup: CDR1 SNHLY, CDR2 FYNNEI. The CDR3 spans 15 residues. CDR3 sequence: CASSATSGGTGTQYF. In DNA, the CDR3 is TGTGCCAGCAGTGCCACTAGCGGGGGGACAGGGACCCAGTACTTC.

This clonotype was recorded a few times. This rearrangement joins TRBV12-3 or TRBV12-4 to TRBJ2-5; tentatively, D is TRBD2 (5 bases). This CDR3 is built from 16 residues. V was clipped by 6 bases and J by 2 bases, with 19 bases between them. The CDR3, as DNA: TGTGCCAGCAGCTCTTATAGCGACCCCTTACAAGAGACCCAGTACTTC. Protein: CASSSYSDPLQETQYF.

The chain carries TRBV6-2 or TRBV6-3 and TRBJ1-6, with TRBD1 matching 9 bases. Germline V CDR1 and CDR2: MNHEY, SVGEGT. The CDR3 extends over 15 amino acids. V trimming: 6 bases; J trimming: 9 bases; junction bases outside the gene matches: 9. The CDR3, as DNA: TGTGCCAGCAGATACCGGGACAGGGAGAGTTCACCCCTCCACTTT. It specifies CASRYRDRESSPLHF.

This clonotype was observed at least ten times. V is TRBV6-4 and J is TRBJ2-3; 8 bases match TRBD1. V was pared by 8 bases and J by 6 bases, with 7 bases of the junction left unmatched. This CDR3 comprises 13 residues. Germline V lookup: CDR1 MRHNA, CDR2 SNTAGT. The chain's CDR3 is CASGQGRDDTQYF. The CDR3 coding sequence is TGTGCCAGCGGACAGGGTCGGGATGATACGCAGTATTTT.

At least ten counts were recorded for this clonotype. The chain uses TRBV7-9 and TRBJ2-2, with D unclear. Trimming removed 2 bases from V and 5 bases from J, with 15 bases in between. The CDR3 extends over 16 amino acids. Germline CDR1 and CDR2: SEHNR and FQNEAQ (reference sequence). CDR3 sequence: CASSLSDTLLTGELFF. The CDR3 DNA follows: TGTGCCAGCAGCTTATCTGACACACTATTAACCGGGGAGCTGTTTTTT.

This clonotype was picked up a small number of times. The chain is built from TRBV20-1 and TRBJ1-3; D perhaps matches TRBD1 (5 bases). The CDR3 sequence is 14 residues long. The V end was cut by 3 bases, the J end by 0 bases, with 9 bases between. CDR1 is DFQATT and CDR2 is SNEGSKA in the germline V gene (reference sequence). The CDR3 sequence: CSASVGTSGNTIYF. The CDR3 region has the DNA TGCAGTGCTAGTGTAGGGACCTCTGGAAACACCATATATTTT.

This clonotype was counted at least ten times. The chain carries TRBV7-2 and TRBJ2-5; D gene ambiguous. CDR1 is SGHTA, CDR2 FQGNSA, per germline. V lost 0 bases and J lost 5, with 16 bases in between. The CDR3 runs 16 residues. The CDR3 loop reads CASSLAPVSGLETQYF. The DNA for the CDR3 is TGTGCCAGCAGCTTAGCGCCCGTAAGTGGGTTGGAGACCCAGTACTTC.

The sample holds a few counts of this clonotype. This chain connects TRBV5-1 to TRBJ2-2; D possibly corresponds to TRBD1 (6 bases). Trimming removed 0 bases from V and 5 bases from J, with 17 bases in between. The length of the CDR3 is 17 residues. Germline CDR1 and CDR2: SGHRS and YFSETQ. DNA for the CDR3: TGCGCCAGCAGCTTGGATGTCGGCGACAGGCTGACCGGGGAGCTGTTTTTT. Protein sequence: CASSLDVGDRLTGELFF. Supplemented by reference TRBV5-1 and TRBJ2-2, the full variable domain reads KAGVTQTPRYLIKTRGQQVTLSCSPISGHRSVSWYQQTPGQGLQFLFEYFSETQRNKGNFPGRFSGRQFSNSRSEMNVSTLELGDSALYLCASSLDVGDRLTGELFFGEGSRLTVL.

The CDR3 loop is CSAMSGGPTDTQYF. The CDR3 DNA sequence: TGCAGTGCTATGAGCGGAGGTCCCACAGATACGCAGTATTTT. The V call is TRBV20-1, the J call TRBJ2-3; tentatively, D is TRBD2 (5 bases). Trimming cost V 4 bases and J 2 bases, with 13 bases left between them. CDR1 DFQATT and CDR2 SNEGSKA come from the germline V gene (reference sequence). This CDR3 is 14 amino acids long.

This clonotype was recorded many times. The chain uses TRBV28 and TRBJ1-2; a weak D match, TRBD1 (5 bases). The germline V gene encodes CDR1 MDHEN and CDR2 SYDVKM. V was clipped by 5 bases and J by 7 bases, with 17 bases between them. The CDR3 has 14 residues. The CDR3 coding sequence is TGTGCCAGCAGTGTCAGTGGGGCCGGTAGTGGCTACACCTTC. The encoded protein is CASSVSGAGSGYTF.

This clonotype was found many times. The CDR3 DNA reads as TGTGCCAGCAGTATAACCTCCTCGAACACCGGGGAGCTGTTTTTT. Its translation is CASSITSSNTGELFF. V gene TRBV5-5 combines with J gene TRBJ2-2; no clear D gene. CDR1 is SGHKS and CDR2 is YYEKEE in the germline V gene (reference sequence). This CDR3 is built from 15 residues. Trimming removed 5 bases from V and 0 bases from J, with 11 bases in between. The full variable domain, rest sourced from reference TRBV5-5 and TRBJ2-2, is DAGVTQSPTHLIKTRGQQVTLRCSPISGHKSVSWYQQVLGQGPQFIFQYYEKEERGRGNFPDRFSARQFPNYSSELNVNALLLGDSALYLCASSITSSNTGELFFGEGSRLTVL.

Many counts were recorded for this clonotype. The chain has TRBV9 and TRBJ1-2; D possibly corresponds to TRBD1 (6 bases). The V end was cut by 3 bases, the J end by 5 bases, with 17 bases between. CDR1 is SGDLS and CDR2 is YYNGEE in the germline V gene. This CDR3 contains 15 residues. In nucleotides, the CDR3 is TGTGCCAGCAGCGCAGGGGCAGGGAGAGGGTATGGCTACACCTTC. It specifies CASSAGAGRGYGYTF.